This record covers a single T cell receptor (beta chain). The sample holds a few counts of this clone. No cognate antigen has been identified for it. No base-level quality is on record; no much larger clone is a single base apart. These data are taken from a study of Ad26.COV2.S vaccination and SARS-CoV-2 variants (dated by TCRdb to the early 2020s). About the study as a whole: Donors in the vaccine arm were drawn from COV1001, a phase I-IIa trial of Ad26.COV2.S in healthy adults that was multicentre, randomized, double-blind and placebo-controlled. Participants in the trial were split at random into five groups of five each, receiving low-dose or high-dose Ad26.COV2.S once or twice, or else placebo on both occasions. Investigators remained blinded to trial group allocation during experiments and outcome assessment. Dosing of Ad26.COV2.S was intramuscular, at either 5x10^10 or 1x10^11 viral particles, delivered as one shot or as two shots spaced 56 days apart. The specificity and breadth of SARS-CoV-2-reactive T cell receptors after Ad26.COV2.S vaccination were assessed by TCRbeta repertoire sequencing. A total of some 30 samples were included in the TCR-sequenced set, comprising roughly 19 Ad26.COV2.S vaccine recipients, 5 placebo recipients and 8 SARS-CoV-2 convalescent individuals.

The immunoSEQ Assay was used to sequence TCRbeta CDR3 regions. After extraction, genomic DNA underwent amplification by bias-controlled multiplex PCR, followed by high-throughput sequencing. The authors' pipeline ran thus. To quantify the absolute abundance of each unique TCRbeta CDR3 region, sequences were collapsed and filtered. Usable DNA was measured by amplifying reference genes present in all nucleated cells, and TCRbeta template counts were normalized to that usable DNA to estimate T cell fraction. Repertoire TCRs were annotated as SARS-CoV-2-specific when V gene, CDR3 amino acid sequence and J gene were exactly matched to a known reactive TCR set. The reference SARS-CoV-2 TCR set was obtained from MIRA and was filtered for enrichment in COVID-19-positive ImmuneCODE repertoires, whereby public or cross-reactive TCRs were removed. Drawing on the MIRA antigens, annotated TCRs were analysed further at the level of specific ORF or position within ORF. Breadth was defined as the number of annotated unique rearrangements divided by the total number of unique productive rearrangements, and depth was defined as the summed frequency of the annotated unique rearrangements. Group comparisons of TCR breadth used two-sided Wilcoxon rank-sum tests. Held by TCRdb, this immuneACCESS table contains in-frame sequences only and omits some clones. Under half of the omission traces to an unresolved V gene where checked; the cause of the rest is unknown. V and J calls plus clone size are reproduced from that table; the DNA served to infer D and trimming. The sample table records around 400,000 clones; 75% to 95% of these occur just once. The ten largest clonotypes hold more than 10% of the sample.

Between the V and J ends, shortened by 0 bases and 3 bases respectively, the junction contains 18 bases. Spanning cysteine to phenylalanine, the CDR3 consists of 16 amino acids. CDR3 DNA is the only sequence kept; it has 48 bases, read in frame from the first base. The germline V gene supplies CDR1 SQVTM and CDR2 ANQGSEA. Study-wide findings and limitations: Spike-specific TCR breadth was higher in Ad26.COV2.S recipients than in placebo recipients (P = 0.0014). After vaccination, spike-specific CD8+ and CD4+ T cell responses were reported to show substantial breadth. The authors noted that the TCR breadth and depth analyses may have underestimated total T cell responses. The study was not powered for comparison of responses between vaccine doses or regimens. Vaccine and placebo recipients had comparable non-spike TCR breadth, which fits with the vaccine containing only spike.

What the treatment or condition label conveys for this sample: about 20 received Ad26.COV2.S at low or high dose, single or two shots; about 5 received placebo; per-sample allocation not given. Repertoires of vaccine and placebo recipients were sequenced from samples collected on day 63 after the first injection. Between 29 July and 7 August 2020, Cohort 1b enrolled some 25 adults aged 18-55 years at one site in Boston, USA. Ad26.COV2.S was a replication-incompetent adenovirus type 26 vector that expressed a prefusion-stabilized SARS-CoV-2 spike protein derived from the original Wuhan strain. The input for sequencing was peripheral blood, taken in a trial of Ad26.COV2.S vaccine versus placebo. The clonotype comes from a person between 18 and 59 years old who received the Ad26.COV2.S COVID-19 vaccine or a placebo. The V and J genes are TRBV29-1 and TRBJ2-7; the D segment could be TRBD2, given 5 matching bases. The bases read TGCAGCGTTGAAGATGTCTCGACCGGGGATAGCTACGAGCAGTACTTC. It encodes CSVEDVSTGDSYEQYF.